What follows is one T cell receptor beta chain and its context. This sample was taken from a study of Ad26.COV2.S vaccination and SARS-CoV-2 variants. Study in general: Ad26.COV2.S was injected intramuscularly once or twice, 56 days apart.

The treatment: some 20 received Ad26.COV2.S at low or high dose, single or two shots; 5 received placebo; per-sample allocation not given. Specimens were obtained on day 63 following the first vaccine or placebo injection. SARS-CoV-2 spike from the Wuhan strain was encoded by the vaccine, an Ad26 vector. The table came from immunoSEQ multiplex PCR; TCRdb's copy has only in-frame clones and leaves some out. The data hold 440,000 or so clones, with around 91% observed a single time. Germline V CDR1 and CDR2: LGHNA, YNFKEQ. The CDR3 totals 19 residues. With V trimmed by 0 bases and J by 2 bases, 9 bases remained unmatched.

The receptor's source is a person aged 18-60 years who received the Ad26.COV2.S COVID-19 vaccine or a placebo. The chain joins TRBV4-2 to TRBJ2-5, with 13 bases matching TRBD2. The sample in question was peripheral blood, obtained in a trial of Ad26.COV2.S vaccine versus placebo. The CDR3 sequence is CASSQDLTSGRVGQETQYF. CDR3 nucleotides: TGTGCCAGCAGCCAAGATCTTACTAGCGGGAGGGTAGGGCAAGAGACCCAGTACTTC.